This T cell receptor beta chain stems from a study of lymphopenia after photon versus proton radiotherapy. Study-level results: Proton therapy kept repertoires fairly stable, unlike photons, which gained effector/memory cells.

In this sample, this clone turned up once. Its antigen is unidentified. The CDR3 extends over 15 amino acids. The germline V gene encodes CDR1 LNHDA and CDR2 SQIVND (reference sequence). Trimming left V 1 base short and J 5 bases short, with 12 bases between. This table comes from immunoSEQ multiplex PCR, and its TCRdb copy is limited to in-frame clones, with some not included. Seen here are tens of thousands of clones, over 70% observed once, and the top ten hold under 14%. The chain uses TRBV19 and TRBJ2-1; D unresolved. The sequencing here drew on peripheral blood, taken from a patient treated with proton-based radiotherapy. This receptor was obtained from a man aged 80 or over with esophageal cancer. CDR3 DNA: TGTGCCAGTAGTATAGGTGGCAGGTGGGACAATGAGCAGTTCTTC. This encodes CASSIGGRWDNEQFF.